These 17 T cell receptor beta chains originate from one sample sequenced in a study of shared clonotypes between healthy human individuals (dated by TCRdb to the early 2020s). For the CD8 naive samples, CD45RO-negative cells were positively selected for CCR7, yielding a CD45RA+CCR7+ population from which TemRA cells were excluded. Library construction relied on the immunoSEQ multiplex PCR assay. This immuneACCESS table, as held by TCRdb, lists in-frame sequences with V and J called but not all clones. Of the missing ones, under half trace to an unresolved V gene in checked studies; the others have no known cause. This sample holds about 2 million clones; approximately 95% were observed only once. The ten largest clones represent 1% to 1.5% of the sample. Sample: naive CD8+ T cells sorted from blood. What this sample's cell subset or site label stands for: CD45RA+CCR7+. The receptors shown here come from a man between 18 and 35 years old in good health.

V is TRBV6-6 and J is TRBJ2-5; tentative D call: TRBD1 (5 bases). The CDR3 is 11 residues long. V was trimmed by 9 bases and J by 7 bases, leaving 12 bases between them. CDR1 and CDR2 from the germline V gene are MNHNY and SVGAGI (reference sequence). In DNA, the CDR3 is TGTGCCAGTCAGGGCTACGGGACCCAGTACTTC. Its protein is CASQGYGTQYF.

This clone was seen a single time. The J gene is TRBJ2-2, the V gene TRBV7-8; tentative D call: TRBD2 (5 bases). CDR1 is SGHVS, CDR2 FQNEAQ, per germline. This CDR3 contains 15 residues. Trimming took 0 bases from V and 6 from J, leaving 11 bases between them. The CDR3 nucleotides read TGTGCCAGCAGCTTAGCCGGACTTGGCCCCGGGGAGCTGTTTTTT. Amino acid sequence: CASSLAGLGPGELFF.

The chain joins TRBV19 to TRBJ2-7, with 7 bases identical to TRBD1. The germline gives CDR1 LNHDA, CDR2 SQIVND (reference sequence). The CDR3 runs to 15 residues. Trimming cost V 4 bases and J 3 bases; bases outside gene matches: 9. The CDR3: CASSTSGGFVYEQYF. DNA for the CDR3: TGTGCCAGTAGTACCTCAGGGGGTTTTGTCTACGAGCAGTACTTC.

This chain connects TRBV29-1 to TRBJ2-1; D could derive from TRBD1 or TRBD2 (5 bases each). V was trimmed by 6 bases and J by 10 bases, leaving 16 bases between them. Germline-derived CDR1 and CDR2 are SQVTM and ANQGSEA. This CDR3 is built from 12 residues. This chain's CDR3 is CSVETVGDEQFF. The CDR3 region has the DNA TGCAGCGTAGAGACAGTAGGGGACGAGCAGTTCTTC.

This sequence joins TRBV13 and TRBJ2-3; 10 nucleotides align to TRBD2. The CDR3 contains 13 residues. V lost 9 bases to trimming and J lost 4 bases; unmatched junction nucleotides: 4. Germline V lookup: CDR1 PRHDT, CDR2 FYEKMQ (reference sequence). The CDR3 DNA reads TGTGCCAGTTGGACTAGCGGATCAGATACGCAGTATTTT. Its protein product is CASWTSGSDTQYF.

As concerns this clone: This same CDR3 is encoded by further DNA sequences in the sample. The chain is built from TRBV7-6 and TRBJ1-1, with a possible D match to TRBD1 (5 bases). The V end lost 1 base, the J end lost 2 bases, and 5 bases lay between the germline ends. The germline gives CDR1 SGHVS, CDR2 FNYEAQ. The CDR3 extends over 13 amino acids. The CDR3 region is CASSLGTNTEAFF. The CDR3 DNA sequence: TGTGCCAGCAGCTTAGGGACAAACACTGAAGCTTTCTTT.

CDR3 protein: CASSDRTLLNEKLFF. The CDR3 nucleotides are TGTGCCAGCAGCGATAGGACTCTTCTAAATGAAAAACTGTTTTTT. The chain has TRBV28 and TRBJ1-4; D gene unclear. Germline CDR1 is MDHEN and CDR2 is SYDVKM. CDR3 size: 15 residues. The V and J ends lost 6 bases and 5 bases respectively, with 16 bases between them.

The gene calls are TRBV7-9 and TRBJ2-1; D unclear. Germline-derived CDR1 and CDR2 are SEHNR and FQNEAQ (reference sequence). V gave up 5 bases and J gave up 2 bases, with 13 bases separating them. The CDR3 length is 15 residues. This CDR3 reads CASSPKYLPYNEQFF. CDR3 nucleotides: TGTGCCAGCAGCCCCAAGTACTTACCCTACAATGAGCAGTTCTTC.

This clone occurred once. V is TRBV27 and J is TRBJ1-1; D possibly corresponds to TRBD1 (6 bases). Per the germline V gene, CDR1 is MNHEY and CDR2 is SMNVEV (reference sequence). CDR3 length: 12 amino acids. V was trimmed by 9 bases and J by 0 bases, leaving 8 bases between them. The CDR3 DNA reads TGTGCCAGTCAGGGGATGAACACTGAAGCTTTCTTT. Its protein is CASQGMNTEAFF.

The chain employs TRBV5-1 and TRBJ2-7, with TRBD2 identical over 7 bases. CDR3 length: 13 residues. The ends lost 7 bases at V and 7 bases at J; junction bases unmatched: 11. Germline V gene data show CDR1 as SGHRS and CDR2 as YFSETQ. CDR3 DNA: TGCGCCAGCTGTTTGGGACCCGGGGGGGAGCAGTACTTC. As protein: CASCLGPGGEQYF.

CDR3 protein: CASGLAGFNEQFF. CDR3 nucleotides: TGTGCCAGCGGGCTAGCGGGATTTAATGAGCAGTTCTTC. The chain couples TRBV5-6 to TRBJ2-1, with 9 positions matching TRBD2. Germline V lookup: CDR1 SGHDT, CDR2 YYEEEE. V shed 7 bases, J shed 7 bases, and the junction held 6 bases outside the gene matches. The CDR3 consists of 13 residues.

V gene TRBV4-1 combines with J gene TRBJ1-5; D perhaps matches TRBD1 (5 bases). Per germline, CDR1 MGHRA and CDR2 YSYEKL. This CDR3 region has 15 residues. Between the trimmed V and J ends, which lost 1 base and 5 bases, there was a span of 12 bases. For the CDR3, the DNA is TGCGCCAGCAGCCAAGGGCAGGGAAGGGATCAGCCCCAGCATTTT. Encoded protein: CASSQGQGRDQPQHF.

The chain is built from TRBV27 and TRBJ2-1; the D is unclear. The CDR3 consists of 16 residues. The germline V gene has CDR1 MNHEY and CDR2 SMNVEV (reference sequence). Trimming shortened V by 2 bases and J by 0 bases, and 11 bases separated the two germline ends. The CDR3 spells CASSLQAPPSYNEQFF. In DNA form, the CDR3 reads TGTGCCAGCAGTTTACAGGCACCTCCCTCCTACAATGAGCAGTTCTTC.

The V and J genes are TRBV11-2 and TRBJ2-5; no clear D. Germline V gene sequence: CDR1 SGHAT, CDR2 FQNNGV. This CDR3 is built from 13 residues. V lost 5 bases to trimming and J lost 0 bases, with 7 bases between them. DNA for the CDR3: TGTGCCAGCAGCCCCCGGGACCAAGAGACCCAGTACTTC. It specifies CASSPRDQETQYF.

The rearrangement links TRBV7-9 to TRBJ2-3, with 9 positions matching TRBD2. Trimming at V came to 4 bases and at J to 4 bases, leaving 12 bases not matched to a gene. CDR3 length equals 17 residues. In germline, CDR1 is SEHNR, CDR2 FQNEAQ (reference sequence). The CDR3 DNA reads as TGTGCCAGCAGCTCCGTCGGTGGTAGCGGGAGATCAGATACGCAGTATTTT. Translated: CASSSVGGSGRSDTQYF.

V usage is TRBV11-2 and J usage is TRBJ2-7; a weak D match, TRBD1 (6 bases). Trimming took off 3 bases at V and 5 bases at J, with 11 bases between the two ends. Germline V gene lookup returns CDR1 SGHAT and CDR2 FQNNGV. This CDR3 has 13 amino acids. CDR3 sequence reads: CASSFGQPHEQYF. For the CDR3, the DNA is TGTGCCAGCAGCTTCGGACAGCCCCACGAGCAGTACTTC.

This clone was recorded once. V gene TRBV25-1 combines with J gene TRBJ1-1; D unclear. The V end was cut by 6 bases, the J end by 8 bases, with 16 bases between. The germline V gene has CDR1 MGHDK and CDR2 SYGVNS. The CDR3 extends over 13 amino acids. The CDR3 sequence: CASSKTAGGEAFF. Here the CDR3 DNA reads TGTGCCAGCAGCAAAACCGCGGGCGGAGAAGCTTTCTTT.